A single sample is the source of the 23 T cell receptor beta chains below, sequenced in a study of neoadjuvant anti-PD-1 for oral cavity cancer. Time point meaning: after neoadjuvant nivolumab, at surgical resection. Produced via immunoSEQ multiplex PCR; TCRdb's table is partial and in-frame only. Here the sample spans 6,000 to 10,000 clones, 62% being singletons. The source was PBMCs, collected after nivolumab (anti-PD-1) treatment. The receptor source for this set is a person aged 40 to 85 with oral cavity squamous cell carcinoma.

This chain connects TRBV27 to TRBJ1-2; unclear D gene. The CDR3 has 14 residues. CDR1 MNHEY and CDR2 SMNVEV come from the germline V gene (reference sequence). The V gene lost 0 bases and the J gene lost 0 bases, with 5 bases spanning the gap. The CDR3, as DNA: TGTGCCAGCAGTTTATCCCAGCCTAACTATGGCTACACCTTC. Translated: CASSLSQPNYGYTF.

This clone has a handful of counts. V and J are TRBV7-9 and TRBJ1-1; 10 bases are shared with TRBD1. This CDR3 spans 16 amino acids. Germline values: CDR1 SEHNR, CDR2 FQNEAQ (reference sequence). Trimming cost V 5 bases and J 5 bases; bases outside gene matches: 11. The CDR3 DNA reads TGTGCCAGCAGCGGATACTTGGGACAGGGGATGACTGAAGCTTTCTTT. Protein sequence: CASSGYLGQGMTEAFF. Using reference TRBV7-9 and TRBJ1-1 for the parts outside the CDR3, the full variable domain is DTGVSQNPRHKITKRGQNVTFRCDPISEHNRLYWYRQTLGQGPEFLTYFQNEAQLEKSRLLSDRFSAERPKGSFSTLEIQRTEQGDSAMYLCASSGYLGQGMTEAFFGQGTRLTVV.

The chain uses TRBV6-5 and TRBJ2-3; D call uncertain. V lost 6 bases and J lost 0, with 13 bases in between. This CDR3 spans 15 amino acids. Germline loops: CDR1 MNHEY, CDR2 SVGAGI. CDR3 loop: CASSAVVASTDTQYF. DNA for the CDR3: TGTGCCAGCAGCGCGGTGGTGGCTAGCACAGATACGCAGTATTTT.

The chain recombines TRBV6-6 with TRBJ2-5; D may be TRBD1 (7 bases). V lost 6 bases, J lost 5 bases, and 13 bases lay in between. Germline loops: CDR1 MNHNY, CDR2 SVGAGI (reference sequence). This CDR3 comprises 13 residues. CDR3 DNA sequence: TGTGCCAGCAGGCCGACAGGGAGGGAGACCCAGTACTTC. Translating gives CASRPTGRETQYF.

This chain joins TRBV6-5 and TRBJ1-4; 8 bases match TRBD1. J lost 7 bases, V lost 3 bases, and 4 bases had no gene match. CDR1 MNHEY and CDR2 SVGAGI come from the germline V gene. This CDR3 spans 14 amino acids. The CDR3 nucleotides read TGTGCCAGCAGTTATCAGGGGGCGACTGAAAAACTGTTTTTT. Its protein is CASSYQGATEKLFF.

The chain joins TRBV15 to TRBJ1-6; D unclear. CDR3 length: 16 residues. V lost 5 bases and J lost 0, with 11 bases in between. Per the germline V gene, CDR1 is LNHNV and CDR2 is YYDKDF (reference sequence). CDR3 DNA: TGTGCCACCAGCCGCAGATTGAGCTCCTATAATTCACCCCTCCACTTT. Its translation is CATSRRLSSYNSPLHF.

J is TRBJ2-1 and V is TRBV12-5, with a possible D match to TRBD2 (5 bases). Trimming left V 8 bases short and J 6 bases short, with 14 bases between. Germline V gene lookup returns CDR1 LGHNT and CDR2 FRNRAP. The CDR3 extends over 13 amino acids. The CDR3 DNA follows: TGTGCTAGTAACGAGGGTCTCGGCAATGAGCAGTTCTTC. It encodes CASNEGLGNEQFF.

In this sample, this clone turned up a few times. The rearrangement links TRBV7-9 to TRBJ2-5; 9 bases are shared with TRBD1. This CDR3 spans 15 amino acids. Looked up from germline, CDR1 is SEHNR and CDR2 is FQNEAQ (reference sequence). The J segment lost 5 bases and the V segment lost 2 bases, leaving 6 bases of the junction unmatched. The CDR3 reads CASSLRTGEMETQYF. CDR3 nucleotides: TGTGCCAGCAGCTTAAGGACAGGGGAGATGGAGACCCAGTACTTC. Variable domain in full (rest from reference TRBV7-9 and TRBJ2-5): DTGVSQNPRHKITKRGQNVTFRCDPISEHNRLYWYRQTLGQGPEFLTYFQNEAQLEKSRLLSDRFSAERPKGSFSTLEIQRTEQGDSAMYLCASSLRTGEMETQYFGPGTRLLVL.

The chain is built from TRBV4-3 and TRBJ1-1, with D uncertain. CDR1 and CDR2 (germline): LGHNA, YSLEER. CDR3 length: 14 residues. Trimming stripped 1 base from V and 1 base from J, with 7 bases between. CDR3 coding DNA: TGCGCCAGCAGCCAAGGCGGAGCGAACACTGAAGCTTTCTTT. Translation: CASSQGGANTEAFF.

The genes are TRBV7-7 and TRBJ2-2, with D possibly TRBD1 on 5 matching bases. Trimming left V 3 bases short and J 1 base short, with 9 bases between. Germline V gives CDR1 SSHAT, CDR2 FNYEAQ (reference sequence). This CDR3 region has 15 residues. Written as DNA, the CDR3 is TGTGCCAGCAGCTTCGGGCAGGGGAACACCGGGGAGCTGTTTTTT. Its translation is CASSFGQGNTGELFF.

This chain links TRBV14 with TRBJ1-2; a possible D gene is TRBD1 (5 bases). Between the trimmed V and J ends, which lost 0 bases and 2 bases, there was a span of 13 bases. Per the germline V gene, CDR1 is SGHDN and CDR2 is FVKESK. CDR3 length: 16 amino acids. The CDR3 coding sequence is TGTGCCAGCAGCCAAGATGTGGGGCCGGCCAACTATGGCTACACCTTC. It translates to CASSQDVGPANYGYTF. The full variable domain, rest sourced from reference TRBV14 and TRBJ1-2, is EAGVTQFPSHSVIEKGQTVTLRCDPISGHDNLYWYRRVMGKEIKFLLHFVKESKQDESGMPNNRFLAERTGGTYSTLKVQPAELEDSGVYFCASSQDVGPANYGYTFGSGTRLTVV.

The sample holds a few counts of this clone. This chain links TRBV7-9 with TRBJ2-4; D unresolved. CDR1 is SEHNR and CDR2 is FQNEAQ in the germline V gene (reference sequence). Trimming took off 1 base at V and 0 bases at J, with 7 bases between the two ends. This CDR3 is 15 amino acids long. This CDR3 is CASSLEAVAKNIQYF. In DNA, the CDR3 is TGTGCCAGCAGCTTAGAAGCAGTAGCCAAAAACATTCAGTACTTC.

The chain combines TRBV6-6 with TRBJ1-2; TRBD1 might be the D (5 bases). Germline CDR1 reads MNHNY; CDR2 reads SVGAGI (reference sequence). This CDR3 is 15 amino acids long. Trimming left V 5 bases short and J 4 bases short, with 17 bases between. The CDR3 here is CASSAPGTLPYGYTF. DNA of the CDR3: TGTGCCAGCAGTGCACCCGGGACCCTACCCTATGGCTACACCTTC.

The chain employs TRBV5-1 and TRBJ2-7; maybe TRBD1 (6 bases). This CDR3 region has 13 residues. Germline loops: CDR1 SGHRS, CDR2 YFSETQ. V lost 0 bases, J lost 4 bases, and 8 bases lay in between. CDR3: CASSLGTDYEQYF. CDR3 sequence (DNA): TGCGCCAGCAGCTTGGGGACAGATTACGAGCAGTACTTC.

The chain is built from TRBV25-1 and TRBJ1-1, with D unresolved. CDR1 MGHDK and CDR2 SYGVNS come from the germline V gene. The CDR3 spans 15 residues. The ends were cut back, 7 bases at V and 0 bases at J, with 15 bases in the middle. The CDR3 nucleotides read TGTGCCAGCACCCCAATGGGGAACATGAACACTGAAGCTTTCTTT. This sequence encodes CASTPMGNMNTEAFF. The whole variable domain, remainder taken from reference TRBV25-1 and TRBJ1-1, is EADIYQTPRYLVIGTGKKITLECSQTMGHDKMYWYQQDPGMELHLIHYSYGVNSTEKGDLSSESTVSRIRTEHFPLTLESARPSHTSQYLCASTPMGNMNTEAFFGQGTRLTVV.

This clone was seen a handful of times. V and J are TRBV2 and TRBJ2-1; 9 positions match TRBD2. Per germline, CDR1 SNHLY and CDR2 FYNNEI. The CDR3 totals 15 residues. The V segment lost 3 bases and the J segment 3 bases; nucleotides outside the gene matches: 3. The CDR3: CASSDGRGGYNEQFF. CDR3 sequence (DNA): TGTGCCAGCAGTGATGGGCGGGGGGGCTACAATGAGCAGTTCTTC. Full variable domain (outside the CDR3, taken from reference TRBV2 and TRBJ2-1): EPEVTQTPSHQVTQMGQEVILRCVPISNHLYFYWYRQILGQKVEFLVSFYNNEISEKSEIFDDQFSVERPDGSNFTLKIRSTKLEDSAMYFCASSDGRGGYNEQFFGPGTRLTVL.

Details on this clone: Other DNA sequences in this sample translate to the same CDR3. V is TRBV5-6 and J is TRBJ2-7; no clear D gene. The CDR3 sequence is 13 residues long. Per the germline V gene, CDR1 is SGHDT and CDR2 is YYEEEE. Trimming shortened V by 0 bases and J by 2 bases, and 6 bases separated the two germline ends. The CDR3 loop is CASSLGRTYEQYF. As DNA, the CDR3 is TGTGCCAGCAGCTTGGGACGAACCTACGAGCAGTACTTC. The full variable domain, rest sourced from reference TRBV5-6 and TRBJ2-7, is DAGVTQSPTHLIKTRGQQVTLRCSPKSGHDTVSWYQQALGQGPQFIFQYYEEEERQRGNFPDRFSGHQFPNYSSELNVNALLLGDSALYLCASSLGRTYEQYFGPGTRLTVT.

V usage is TRBV6-5 and J usage is TRBJ2-7; tentatively, D is TRBD1 (6 bases). V was cut by 6 bases and J by 1 base, with 13 bases left in between. This CDR3 contains 14 residues. Germline CDR1 MNHEY, CDR2 SVGAGI. The CDR3 nucleotides are TGTGCCAGCAGACGTACAGGGATTTCCTACGAGCAGTACTTC. It codes for CASRRTGISYEQYF.

CDR3 DNA: TGTGCCAGCAGCTCAGGGGGAGCCGGGGAGCTGTTTTTT. This codes for CASSSGGAGELFF. J is TRBJ2-2 and V is TRBV13, with 7 bases that match TRBD1. The CDR3 has 13 amino acids. Germline V lookup: CDR1 PRHDT, CDR2 FYEKMQ (reference sequence). J gave up 6 bases and V 4 bases, and 2 bases lay outside the gene matches.

This clone has only a few counts. This rearrangement joins TRBV4-3 to TRBJ1-3; D is unclear. The CDR3 length is 17 residues. V lost 5 bases and J 0 bases, leaving 17 bases between the germline ends. Germline V gives CDR1 LGHNA, CDR2 YSLEER. Here the CDR3 reads CASSTRRSKSSGNTIYF. The CDR3 bases are TGCGCCAGCAGCACTCGACGGTCCAAGAGCTCTGGAAACACCATATATTTT.

The genes are TRBV19 and TRBJ2-5, with D possibly TRBD1 on 6 matching bases. Germline-derived CDR1 and CDR2 are LNHDA and SQIVND (reference sequence). This CDR3 region has 13 residues. Trimming removed 6 bases from V and 1 base from J, with 9 bases in between. The CDR3 is CASRPGAQETQYF. In nucleotides, the CDR3 is TGTGCCAGTAGGCCAGGGGCCCAAGAGACCCAGTACTTC.

V and J are TRBV6-1 and TRBJ2-7; 11 bases are a match to TRBD1. This CDR3 has 14 amino acids. Germline V gene lookup returns CDR1 MNHNS and CDR2 SASEGT. V dropped 6 bases and J dropped 6; count of bases not matched to a gene: 7. CDR3 DNA sequence: TGTGCCAGCAGGATACCGGGACAGGGGGGCGAGCAGTACTTC. It is translated as CASRIPGQGGEQYF.

This clone was counted only a few times. This chain connects TRBV10-3 to TRBJ1-2, with D possibly matching TRBD1 (5 bases). V dropped 4 bases and J dropped 2 bases, with 14 bases sitting between them. Germline V gene data show CDR1 as ENHRY and CDR2 as SYGVKD. The CDR3 runs 15 residues. CDR3 sequence (DNA): TGTGCCATCAGTGGACTGCCCGGGGGGAACTATGGCTACACCTTC. It translates to CAISGLPGGNYGYTF.